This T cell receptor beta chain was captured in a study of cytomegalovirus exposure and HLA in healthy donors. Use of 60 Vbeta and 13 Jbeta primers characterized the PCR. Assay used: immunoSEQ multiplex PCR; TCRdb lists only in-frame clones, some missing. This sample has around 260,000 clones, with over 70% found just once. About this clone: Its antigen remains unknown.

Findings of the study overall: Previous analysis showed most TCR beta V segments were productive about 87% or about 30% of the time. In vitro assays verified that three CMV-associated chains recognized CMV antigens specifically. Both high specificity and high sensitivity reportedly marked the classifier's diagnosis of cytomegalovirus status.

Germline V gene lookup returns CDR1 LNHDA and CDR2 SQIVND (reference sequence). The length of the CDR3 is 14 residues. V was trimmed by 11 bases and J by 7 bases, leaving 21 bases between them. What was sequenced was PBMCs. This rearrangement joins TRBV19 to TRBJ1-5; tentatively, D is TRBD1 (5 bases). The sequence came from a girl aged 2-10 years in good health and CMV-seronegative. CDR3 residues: CAAASLPWGQPQHF. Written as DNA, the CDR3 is TGTGCCGCTGCCAGCCTGCCTTGGGGCCAGCCCCAGCATTTT.